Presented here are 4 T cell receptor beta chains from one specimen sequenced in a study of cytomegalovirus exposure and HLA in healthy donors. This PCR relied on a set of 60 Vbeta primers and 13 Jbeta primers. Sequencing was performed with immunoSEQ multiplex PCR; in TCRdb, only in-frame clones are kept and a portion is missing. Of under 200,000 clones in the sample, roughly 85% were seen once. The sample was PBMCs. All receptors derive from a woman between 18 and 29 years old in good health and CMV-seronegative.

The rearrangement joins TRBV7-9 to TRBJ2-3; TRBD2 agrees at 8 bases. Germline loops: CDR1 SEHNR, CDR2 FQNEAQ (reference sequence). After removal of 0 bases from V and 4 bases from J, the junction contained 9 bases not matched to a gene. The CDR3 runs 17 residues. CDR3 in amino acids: CASSLAEGSGRPDTQYF. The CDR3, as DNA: TGTGCCAGCAGCTTAGCGGAAGGGAGCGGGAGACCAGATACGCAGTATTTT.

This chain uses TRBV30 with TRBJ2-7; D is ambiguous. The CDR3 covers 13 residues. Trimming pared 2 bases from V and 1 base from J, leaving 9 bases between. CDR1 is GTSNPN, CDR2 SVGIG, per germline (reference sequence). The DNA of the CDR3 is TGTGCCTGGAGTCTCGAGCGATCCTACGAGCAGTACGTC. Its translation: CAWSLERSYEQYV.

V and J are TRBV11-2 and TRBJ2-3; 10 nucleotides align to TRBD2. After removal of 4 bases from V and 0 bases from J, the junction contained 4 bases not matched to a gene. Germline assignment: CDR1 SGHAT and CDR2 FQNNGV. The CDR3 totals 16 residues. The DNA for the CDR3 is TGTGCCAGCAGCTACACTAGCGGGGCTAGCACAGATACGCAGTATTTT. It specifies CASSYTSGASTDTQYF.

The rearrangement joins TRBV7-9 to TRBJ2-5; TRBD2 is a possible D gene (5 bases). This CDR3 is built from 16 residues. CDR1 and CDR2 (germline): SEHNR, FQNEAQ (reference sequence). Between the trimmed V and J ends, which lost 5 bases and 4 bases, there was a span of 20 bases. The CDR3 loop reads CASSPPRWEWGETQYF. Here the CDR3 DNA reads TGTGCCAGCAGCCCTCCCCGGTGGGAGTGGGGAGAGACCCAGTACTTC.